This is a list of T cell receptor beta chains from one sample in a study of cytomegalovirus exposure and HLA in healthy donors. TCRdb's table, derived via immunoSEQ multiplex PCR, lists solely in-frame clones and lacks some. Among over 100,000 clones listed, over 65% were seen once. Sequenced material: PBMCs. The source is a woman aged 25-40 years in good health and CMV-seropositive. The CDR3 runs from the conserved cysteine through the conserved F or W. Each record gives: clone size, J gene, D gene, V gene, CDR3 DNA, CDR3 protein. The D gene is left open where the match is weak. Clone size is shown for a subset of rows, as once, few, many or a class of expanded clone.

NA TRBJ2-5 NA TRBV4-2 TGTGCCAGCAGCCAAGACAGAGCGAGGGAGACCCAGTACTTC CASSQDRARETQYF
NA TRBJ2-2 TRBD1 TRBV14 TGTGCCAGCAGCAGGACAGGGGGCGCATTCGGGGAGCTGTTTTTT CASSRTGGAFGELFF
NA TRBJ1-2 NA TRBV7-9 TGTGCCAGCAGCTTGGTCGGGGGGGCGACTAACTATGGCTACACCTTC CASSLVGGATNYGYTF
few TRBJ1-1 NA TRBV20-1 TGCAGTGCTAGAGATCGAGGGTCAGCTTTCTTT CSARDRGSAFF
NA TRBJ2-5 TRBD2 TRBV7-6 TGTGCCAGCAGCTGGACGTTGGGGGGGGGAGAGACCCAGTACTTC CASSWTLGGGETQYF
few TRBJ2-7 TRBD1 TRBV4-3 TGCGCCAGCAGCCAAGATCCCGGGACAGGCTACGAGCAGTACTTC CASSQDPGTGYEQYF
NA TRBJ2-2 TRBD2 TRBV9 TGTGCCAGCAGCTTGGGACTAGCGTTCGGGGAGCTGTTTTTT CASSLGLAFGELFF
NA TRBJ1-5 TRBD1 TRBV5-4 TGTGCCAGCAGCGACCGGGGACAGTATAGCAATCAGCCCCAGCATTTT CASSDRGQYSNQPQHF
NA TRBJ1-1 NA TRBV4-2 TGTGCCAGCAGCCAAGTCGGCCAGGGTTCATTCCGGACTGAAGCTTTCTTT CASSQVGQGSFRTEAFF
few TRBJ2-7 NA TRBV13 TGTGCCAGCAGCTTAGACGAGGGAAGTGAGCAGTACTTC CASSLDEGSEQYF
few TRBJ1-1 NA TRBV9 TGTGCCAGCAGCTCGAGCCCAGGGTCTGTAAACACTGAAGCTTTCTTT CASSSSPGSVNTEAFF
NA TRBJ2-2 NA TRBV7-3 TGTGCCAGCAGCTCCTCCCCGGGTCCCGGGGAGCTGTTTTTT CASSSSPGPGELFF
NA TRBJ2-1 NA TRBV4-3 TGCGCCAGCAGCCAAGATCGGTCCAGGTACAATGAGCAGTTCTTC CASSQDRSRYNEQFF
NA TRBJ2-1 TRBD1 TRBV7-3 TGTGCCAGCAGCATAGGGGGCGTAGGCGACAATGAGCAGTTCTTC CASSIGGVGDNEQFF
few TRBJ2-7 TRBD1 TRBV30 TGTGCCTGGAGTCGGACAGGGGGCTTACCCGAGCAGTACTTC CAWSRTGGLPEQYF
NA TRBJ1-2 TRBD1 TRBV29-1 TGCAGCGTTGGCGGGACAGTGTATGGCTACACCTTC CSVGGTVYGYTF
NA TRBJ1-1 NA TRBV29-1 TGCAGTGGGGGGTTGGGGGGGGGAACTGAAGCTTTCTTT CSGGLGGGTEAFF
NA TRBJ1-2 NA TRBV6-6 TGTGCCAGCACCCCAGGGGTCTATGGCTACACCTTC CASTPGVYGYTF
NA TRBJ1-2 TRBD1 TRBV2 TGTGCCAGCGTCCTGACCGGGACAGGGTCTGGCTACACCTTC CASVLTGTGSGYTF
once TRBJ2-7 TRBD1 TRBV10-3 TGTGCCATCAGTGACCAAGGACAGGGGGCCTACGAGCAGTACTTC CAISDQGQGAYEQYF
NA TRBJ2-5 TRBD2 TRBV9 TGTGCCAGCAGCGGAGGACTAGCGGGGGTCCAAGAGACCCAGTACTTC CASSGGLAGVQETQYF
NA TRBJ2-7 NA TRBV19 TGTGCCAGTAGTATAGTAGGGGCCAACTACGAGCAGTACTTC CASSIVGANYEQYF
once TRBJ2-2 TRBD1 TRBV5-1 TGCGCCAGCAGCCTCGGGGACAGCCAAGAACACCGGGGAGCTGTTTTT CASSLGDSQEHRGAVF
once TRBJ2-1 NA TRBV29-1 TGCAGCGTAGTGCGAGGCTACAATGAGCAGTTCTTC CSVVRGYNEQFF
NA TRBJ2-1 TRBD2 TRBV7-2 TGTGCCAGCAGCTTAGCGGTTACTAGCGGGGGGCAGAATGAGCAGTTCTTC CASSLAVTSGGQNEQFF
few TRBJ2-5 TRBD2 TRBV7-9 TGTGCCTGGCGGGGGGAATTGTACCAAGAGACCCAGTACTTC CAWRGELYQETQYF
NA TRBJ2-7 TRBD2 TRBV27 TGTGCCAGCAGCCTCGGACTAGCGGGCCGCTACGAGCAGTACTTC CASSLGLAGRYEQYF
NA TRBJ1-3 NA TRBV9 TGTGCCAGCAGCCGAGGCGGAAACACCATATATTTT CASSRGGNTIYF
NA TRBJ2-3 NA TRBV7-9 TGTGCCAGCAGCAAAGAGGGTGTGCTCCCAGGTGATACGCAGTATTTT CASSKEGVLPGDTQYF
NA TRBJ2-7 TRBD2 TRBV10-3 TGTGCCATCGGTGGAACTGGGCTAGCGGACCCATGGTACGAGCAGTACTTC CAIGGTGLADPWYEQYF
NA TRBJ2-1 TRBD1 TRBV9 TGTGCCAGCAGCGCATTGACAGGGGATCAGAATGAGCAGTTCTTC CASSALTGDQNEQFF
NA TRBJ2-3 TRBD1 TRBV30 TGTGCCTGGACCAAGGACAGGGGAATGACAGATACGCAGTATTTT CAWTKDRGMTDTQYF
NA TRBJ2-3 TRBD2 TRBV30 TGTGCCTGGAGCCTCGGGACTAGATCGTCAGATACGCAGTATTTT CAWSLGTRSSDTQYF
NA TRBJ2-2 TRBD1 TRBV7-3 TGTGCCAGCAGTCAACAGGGGCCCACGAACACCGGGGAGCTGTTTTTT CASSQQGPTNTGELFF
NA TRBJ2-7 TRBD2 TRBV28 TGTGCCAGCAGTTCTCCGGGACTAGCGGCATACGAGCAGTACTTC CASSSPGLAAYEQYF
NA TRBJ2-5 NA TRBV12-5 TGTGCTAGTGGTTTGCTGTCAGGGGGGGAGACCCAGTACTTC CASGLLSGGETQYF
few TRBJ2-7 TRBD1 TRBV2 TGTGCCAGCAGCGTAGGACAGGGAAATGACGAGCAGTACTTC CASSVGQGNDEQYF
NA TRBJ1-5 NA TRBV6-6 TGTGCCAGCAGTTCCCGTACGGTGATGAGAAGTCAGCCCCAGCATTTT CASSSRTVMRSQPQHF
once TRBJ2-5 NA TRBV5-4 TGTGCCAGCAGCTATAAAGAGACCCAGTACTTC CASSYKETQYF
NA TRBJ2-7 NA TRBV2 TGTGCCAGCAGTGATGACCTAAGACGCCGGGGTGAGCAGTACTTC CASSDDLRRRGEQYF
NA TRBJ2-3 NA TRBV18 TGTGCCAGCTCACCGGGGACTACAGATACGCAGTATTTT CASSPGTTDTQYF
NA TRBJ2-2 NA TRBV15 TGTGCCACCAGCAGAGATCCCAAAACCGGGGAGCTGTTTTTT CATSRDPKTGELFF
NA TRBJ2-7 NA TRBV28 TGTGCCAGCGAAGACACCCGCTACGAGCAGTACTTC CASEDTRYEQYF
NA TRBJ1-5 TRBD1 TRBV5-1 TGCGCCAGCAGCTGGGACAGCAGCAATCAGCCCCAGCATTTT CASSWDSSNQPQHF
NA TRBJ2-2 NA TRBV4-3 TGCGCCAGTTCCGTCAGGACACACAACACCGGGGAGCTGTTTTTT CASSVRTHNTGELFF
NA TRBJ2-7 NA TRBV18 TGTGCCAGCTCACCCCATAAGCCCCCAGGGGAGCAGTACTTC CASSPHKPPGEQYF
NA TRBJ1-4 TRBD1 TRBV18 TGTGCCAGCTCACCACGGTTTGGACAGGGTAATGAAAAACTGTTTTTT CASSPRFGQGNEKLFF
once TRBJ2-2 TRBD1 TRBV9 TGTGCCAGCAGGAGAGGGGACAGTCACACCGGGGAGCTGTTTTTT CASRRGDSHTGELFF
NA TRBJ1-4 NA TRBV9 TGTGCCAGCAGCGTAGTGGGGGGGCTTGGCGAAAAACTGTTTTTT CASSVVGGLGEKLFF
few TRBJ2-1 TRBD2 TRBV11-2 TGTGCCAGCAGCTCTAGCGGGGGGGCCGAGCAGTTCTTC CASSSSGGAEQFF
NA TRBJ1-1 NA TRBV19 TGTGCCAGTAGTCCCTGGGGACATCTACTGAACACTGAAGCTTTCTTT CASSPWGHLLNTEAFF
NA TRBJ1-2 TRBD1 TRBV29-1 TGCAGCGTTTTGACAGGGGGCGATGGCTACACCTTC CSVLTGGDGYTF
NA TRBJ2-5 NA TRBV5-1 TGCGCCAGCAGCCGCGGGACTGAAGGAGAGACCCAGTACTTC CASSRGTEGETQYF
NA TRBJ2-5 TRBD1 TRBV30 TGTGCCTGGAGTTTTGGGACAGGGGCGGGGGAGCAGTACTTC CAWSFGTGAGEQYF
NA TRBJ2-6 NA TRBV14 TGTGCCAGCAGCCCCCCCACCAACGTCCTGACTTTC CASSPPTNVLTF
once TRBJ2-2 TRBD2 TRBV9 TGTGCCAGCAGCGGGTTAGCGGGGGAGAAGGGGGAGCTGTTTTTT CASSGLAGEKGELFF
NA TRBJ2-7 TRBD2 TRBV7-9 TGTGCCAGCAGTCCAACACTAGCGGGCTACGAGCAGTACTTC CASSPTLAGYEQYF
NA TRBJ1-2 NA TRBV28 TGTGCCAGCAGTTTTCCTAGACGGCCAAACTATGGCTACACCTTC CASSFPRRPNYGYTF
NA TRBJ1-6 NA TRBV5-1 TGCGCCAGCAGCTTGGGCACCGGGAATTCACCCCTCCACTTT CASSLGTGNSPLHF